This TCR beta chain was recorded in a study of tissue T cells after allogeneic stem cell transplantation. Data came from immunoSEQ multiplex PCR; TCRdb stores just in-frame clones and leaves some out. This sample has over 25,000 clones, with less than 90% found just once. The origin of this receptor is a woman aged 18-49 years who later had graft-versus-host disease after an allogeneic stem cell transplant. The source material was blood, sampled before transplantation.

The CDR3 protein is CASSFAGDYGYTF. The CDR3 nucleotides are TGCGCCAGCAGCTTTGCAGGGGACTATGGCTACACCTTC. The V gene is TRBV5-1, the J gene TRBJ1-2; the D gene is possibly TRBD1 (6 bases). V was cut by 2 bases and J by 3 bases, with 8 bases left in between. CDR1 is SGHRS and CDR2 is YFSETQ in the germline V gene. This CDR3 is built from 13 residues.